This T cell receptor beta chain is from a study of human T cells and chemical hapten exposure. Overall study results and limits: The immune response of these alopecia patients might not match healthy individuals'.

TCRdb fed the RACE reads into MiXCR, producing one record per CDR3 protein. The repertoire holds about 200,000 distinct CDR3 sequences, with around a quarter as singletons. This clonotype was observed a few times. What it recognizes is unknown. The length of the CDR3 is 17 residues. With 5 bases clipped from V and 3 bases from J, the junction kept 12 bases outside the gene matches. Germline V CDR1 and CDR2: SEHNR, FQNEAQ (reference sequence). Time point here: patch test 3, about 24 weeks after DPC sensitization. Indicated treatment: therapeutic diphenylcyclopropenone sensitization with weekly scalp DPC.

This clonotype originated in a woman aged 40 to 50 with alopecia areata. Some clones in this sample may be carry-over from other donors' samples. The V gene is TRBV7-9, the J gene TRBJ2-2; TRBD1 aligns across 7 bases. This sample comprised whole blood, obtained in connection with sensitization to the hapten diphenylcyclopropenone (DPC). CDR3 nucleotides: TGTGCCAGCAGCGTTGGCCCCCCGGGACAGTACACCGGGGAGCTGTTTTTT. Translating gives CASSVGPPGQYTGELFF.